These T cell receptor beta chains were read from a single sample in a study of blood T cells in healthy people across ages. Each CDR3 protein is one row after TCRdb ran MiXCR on the 5' RACE reads. The table records 450,000 to 650,000 distinct CDR3 sequences, around 24% of them present only once. The same data also went into a second study, on T cells of mothers and their children.

The specimen sequenced was blood. These TCRs come from a boy aged 10-17 years in good health. Each CDR3 is given with its conserved first and last residue. A D gene is named only where the DNA matches it firmly. A clone size is listed for some rows: how often the clone was seen (once, few, many), or a class if it is expanded.

D	size	V	J	DNA	CDR3
TRBD2	.	TRBV7-9	TRBJ2-7	TGTGCCAGCACCAAAGGTTGGGCGGGAGAAGACCTGGACGAGCAGTACTTC	CASTKGWAGEDLDEQYF
.	many	TRBV30	TRBJ2-5	TGTGCCTGGAGCGCCGGGACTTCGATTGTGACCCAGTACTTC	CAWSAGTSIVTQYF
.	.	TRBV28	TRBJ1-6	TGTGCCAGCACCCCTAGACGTATTTCCCTCCACTTT	CASTPRRISLHF
TRBD1	.	TRBV28	TRBJ1-6	TGTGCCAGCAGTCTCAGGGGGCTTGATTCACCCCTCCACTTT	CASSLRGLDSPLHF
.	few	TRBV27	TRBJ1-2	TGTGCCAGCAGTTCATCTGACAGGGGCTACACCTTC	CASSSSDRGYTF
.	.	TRBV28	TRBJ2-1	TGTGCCAGCAGGCCTTTCGGGGGTGAGCAGTTCTTC	CASRPFGGEQFF
.	few	TRBV7-2	TRBJ2-5	TGTGCCAGCAGCTTAGCGCGTGTCGCGACCCAAGAGACCCAGTACTTC	CASSLARVATQETQYF
.	.	TRBV3-1	TRBJ2-7	TGTGCCAGCAGCCGAGTCCTTGGGACTGGAGTAGGCGAGCAGTACTTC	CASSRVLGTGVGEQYF
.	.	TRBV7-9	TRBJ1-2	TGTGCCAGCGATTGGAGCTATGGCTACACCTTC	CASDWSYGYTF
TRBD1	many	TRBV12-3/TRBV12-4	TRBJ2-5	TGTGCCAGCAGTTTAGGGACAGGGGGCACAGAGACCCAGTACTTC	CASSLGTGGTETQYF
TRBD2	few	TRBV7-3	TRBJ2-3	TGTGCCAGCAGCTCCCAGCGGGGGGGCGTGCCAGATACGCAGTATTTT	CASSSQRGGVPDTQYF
TRBD2	.	TRBV12-3/TRBV12-4	TRBJ2-2	TGTGCCAGCAGTCCAAGCGGGAGTGTCACCGGGGAGCTGTTTTTT	CASSPSGSVTGELFF
.	.	TRBV20-1	TRBJ2-7	TGCAGTGCATCACAGGGAGTCGAGCAGTACTTC	CSASQGVEQYF
.	once	TRBV2	TRBJ1-5	TGTGCCAGCAGTGAAGGGATGGGTACGGATCGCAATCAGCCCCAGCATTTT	CASSEGMGTDRNQPQHF
.	few	TRBV5-6	TRBJ1-6	TGTGCCAGCAGCTTGAGGATACTGAGTTCACCCCTCCACTTT	CASSLRILSSPLHF
.	.	TRBV6-2/TRBV6-3	TRBJ2-3	TGTGCCAGCAGCCTACAGGTGGTCCCAGATACGCAGTATTTT	CASSLQVVPDTQYF
TRBD2	.	TRBV2	TRBJ2-5	TGTGCCAGCAGTGGGACTAGCGGCCAAGAGACCCAGTACTTC	CASSGTSGQETQYF
.	.	TRBV18	TRBJ2-3	TGTGCCAGCTCGCACCAGCATCGGCAATTT	CASSHQHRQF
.	few	TRBV12-3/TRBV12-4	TRBJ1-1	TGTGCCAGCAGGCTCCCGAACACTGAAGCTTTCTTT	CASRLPNTEAFF
.	.	TRBV7-2	TRBJ2-4	TGTGCCAGCGGAGGCGGACAGCAAAACATTCAGTACTTC	CASGGGQQNIQYF
.	few	TRBV5-5	TRBJ2-4	TGTACCAGCAGCCCATGGTATCGCGCCAAAAACATTCAGTACTTC	CTSSPWYRAKNIQYF
.	.	TRBV28	TRBJ2-3	TGTGCCAGCAGCCAGTTGGGCCCAGATACGCAGTATTTT	CASSQLGPDTQYF
TRBD2	few	TRBV27	TRBJ2-1	TGTGCCAGCAGAGCCGGGACTAGCGGAGGGAATGAGCAGTTCTTC	CASRAGTSGGNEQFF
TRBD2	.	TRBV4-1	TRBJ2-5	TGCGCCAGCAGCCAAGATGGAGTAGCGGGATATGTGGAGACCCAGTACTTC	CASSQDGVAGYVETQYF
.	.	TRBV20-1	TRBJ2-7	TGCAGTGCTAGAGATTTAAGGAGCGGCTACTACGAGCAGTACTTC	CSARDLRSGYYEQYF
TRBD2	.	TRBV6-2/TRBV6-3	TRBJ2-3	TGTGCCAGCAAGCGGGGGAGCACAGATACGCAGTATTTT	CASKRGSTDTQYF
.	.	TRBV6-4	TRBJ2-1	TGTGCCAGCAGCCAATCGGATCGGCCCTACAATGAGCAGTTCTTC	CASSQSDRPYNEQFF
TRBD1	many	TRBV9	TRBJ1-5	TGTGCCAGCAGCGTAGGACAGGGTAATCAGCCCCAGCATTTT	CASSVGQGNQPQHF
.	.	TRBV7-6	TRBJ2-4	TGTGCCAGCAGCTCCCCCCGGAAAAACATTCAGTACTTC	CASSSPRKNIQYF
.	few	TRBV9	TRBJ1-3	TGTGCCAGCAGCTCCTGGGGGGGGAGTGCTGGAAACACCATATATTTT	CASSSWGGSAGNTIYF
.	few	TRBV21-1	TRBJ2-7	TGTGAATTAGGGCGTAGCTACGAGCAGTACTTC	CELGRSYEQYF
.	.	TRBV13	TRBJ2-5	TGTGCCAGCAGCTTAGCCGGGACCCAAGGGGCAGAGACCCAGTACTTC	CASSLAGTQGAETQYF
TRBD2	few	TRBV4-2	TRBJ2-1	TGTGCCAACAGCCGACTAGCGGGAGGGCCCAATGAGCAGTTCTTC	CANSRLAGGPNEQFF
.	.	TRBV9	TRBJ1-4	TGTGCCAGCAGCGTGTCAGGGGATCTAGGGGAAAAACTGTTTTTT	CASSVSGDLGEKLFF
.	few	TRBV5-1	TRBJ2-6	TGCGCCAGCAGCTTGGGTGTCGAGGGCTCTGGGGCCAACGTCCTGACTTTC	CASSLGVEGSGANVLTF
TRBD1	.	TRBV4-1	TRBJ1-2	TGCGCCAGCAGCCGACCGGGACAGACCTATGGCTACACCTTC	CASSRPGQTYGYTF
TRBD2	.	TRBV28	TRBJ2-7	TGTGCCAGCAGCCCCGGGACTAGCATCAACGAGCAGTACTTC	CASSPGTSINEQYF
TRBD2	.	TRBV20-1	TRBJ2-5	TGCAGTGCTAGGCCCCCCGCGGGAGGAGAGACCCAGTACTTC	CSARPPAGGETQYF
.	few	TRBV28	TRBJ2-1	TGTGCCAGCAGTCTCCGGCCGGGGCGGGTCGGATACAATGAGCAGTTCTTC	CASSLRPGRVGYNEQFF
.	.	TRBV7-2	TRBJ2-3	TGTGCCAGCAGCTTAGATGCGGACAGCCTCAGCACAGATACGCAGTATTTT	CASSLDADSLSTDTQYF
TRBD1	.	TRBV28	TRBJ1-1	TGTGCCAGCGGCCTTGGACAGGGTGTGACTGAAGCTTTCTTT	CASGLGQGVTEAFF
.	.	TRBV6-1	TRBJ1-2	TGTGCCAACAGTGAAGTGGCTGGCTACACCTTC	CANSEVAGYTF
.	.	TRBV7-8	TRBJ1-1	TGTGCCAGCAGCTTAGGAGGGTCCCCTGAAGCTTTCTTT	CASSLGGSPEAFF
TRBD1	few	TRBV28	TRBJ2-2	TGTGCCAGCAGTCGAAGACAGGGCCTTATCAGTCCCGGGGAGCTGTTTTTT	CASSRRQGLISPGELFF
.	few	TRBV4-3	TRBJ2-7	TGCGCCAGCAGCCAAGAGAGGTCCCCGAACTACGAGCAGTACTTC	CASSQERSPNYEQYF
.	few	TRBV20-1	TRBJ2-2	TGCAGTGCTAGAGATCGACCCACCGCCGGGGAGCTGTTTTTT	CSARDRPTAGELFF
.	few	TRBV19	TRBJ1-5	TGTGCCAGTAGTATGGTCAGGGATCAGCCCCAGCATTTT	CASSMVRDQPQHF
.	.	TRBV30	TRBJ1-1	TGTGCCTGGAGTTCCCCGTCTACTCCGGGCATGAACACTGAAGCTTTCTTT	CAWSSPSTPGMNTEAFF
.	.	TRBV10-3	TRBJ1-5	TGTGCCATCAGTGGTCGACAAAGCGAGACCCAGCATTTT	CAISGRQSETQHF
TRBD2	.	TRBV7-3	TRBJ2-2	TGTGCCAGCAGCCTAGGGACTACCGGGGGGGAGCTGTTTTTT	CASSLGTTGGELFF
TRBD2	few	TRBV12-3/TRBV12-4	TRBJ2-7	TGTGCCAGCAGTTTAGAAGCGACTAGCGGGAGTGCCTACGAGCAGTACTTC	CASSLEATSGSAYEQYF